This entry describes one T cell receptor (beta chain). Assay used: immunoSEQ multiplex PCR; TCRdb lists only in-frame clones, some missing. The sample includes 60,000 to 75,000 clones, 95% to 97% seen only once; the top ten take approximately 0.26%. These data come from a study of technical replicates of blood from a handful of donors. V trimming: 3 bases; J trimming: 3 bases; junction bases outside the gene matches: 4. The germline V gene encodes CDR1 SGDLS and CDR2 YYNGEE. CDR3 length equals 14 residues. Sequencing input: T cells isolated from PBMCs. The genes are TRBV9 and TRBJ2-5; 8 bases match TRBD1. The source of this sequence is a human donor in good health. Here the CDR3 reads CASSGQGTKETQYF. DNA for the CDR3: TGTGCCAGCAGCGGACAGGGGACAAAAGAGACCCAGTACTTC. Full variable domain (missing parts from reference TRBV9 and TRBJ2-5): DSGVTQTPKHLITATGQRVTLRCSPRSGDLSVYWYQQSLDQGLQFLIQYYNGEERAKGNILERFSAQQFPDLHSELNLSSLELGDSALYFCASSGQGTKETQYFGPGTRLLVL.